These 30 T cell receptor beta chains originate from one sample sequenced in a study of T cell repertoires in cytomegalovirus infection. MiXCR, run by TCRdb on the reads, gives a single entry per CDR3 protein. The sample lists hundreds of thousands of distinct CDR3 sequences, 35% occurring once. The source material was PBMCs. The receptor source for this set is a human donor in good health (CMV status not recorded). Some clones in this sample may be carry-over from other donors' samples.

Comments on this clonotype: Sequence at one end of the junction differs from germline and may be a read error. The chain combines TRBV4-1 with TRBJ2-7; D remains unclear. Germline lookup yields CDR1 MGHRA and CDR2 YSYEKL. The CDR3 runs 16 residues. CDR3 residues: CASSQDLNGNTYEQYF. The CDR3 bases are TGTGCCAGCAGCCAAGACCTTAACGGAAATACCTACGAGCAGTACTTC.

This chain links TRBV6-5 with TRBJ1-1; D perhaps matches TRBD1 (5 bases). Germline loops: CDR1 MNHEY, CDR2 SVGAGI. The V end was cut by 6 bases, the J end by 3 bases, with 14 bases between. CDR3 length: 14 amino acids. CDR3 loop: CASSSVGGDTEAFF. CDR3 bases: TGTGCCAGCAGCTCTGTCGGGGGGGACACTGAAGCTTTCTTT.

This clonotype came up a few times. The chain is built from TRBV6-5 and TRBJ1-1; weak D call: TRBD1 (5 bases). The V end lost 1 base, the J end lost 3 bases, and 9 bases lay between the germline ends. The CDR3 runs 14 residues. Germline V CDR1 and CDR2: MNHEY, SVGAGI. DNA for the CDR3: TGTGCCAGCAGTTACTGGCCCAGGGACACTGAAGCTTTCTTT. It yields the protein CASSYWPRDTEAFF.

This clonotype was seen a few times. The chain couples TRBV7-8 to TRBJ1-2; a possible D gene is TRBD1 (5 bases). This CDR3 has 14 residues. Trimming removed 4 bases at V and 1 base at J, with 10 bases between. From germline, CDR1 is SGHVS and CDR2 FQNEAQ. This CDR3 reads CASSSGRLNYGYTF. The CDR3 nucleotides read TGTGCCAGCAGCTCGGGACGCCTTAACTATGGCTACACCTTC.

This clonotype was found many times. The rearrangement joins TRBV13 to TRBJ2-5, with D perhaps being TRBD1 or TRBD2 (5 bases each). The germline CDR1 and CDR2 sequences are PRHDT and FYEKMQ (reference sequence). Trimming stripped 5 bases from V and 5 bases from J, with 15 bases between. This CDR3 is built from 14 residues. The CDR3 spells CASSAHRGVETQYF. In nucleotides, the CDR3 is TGTGCCAGCAGCGCACACCGGGGCGTGGAGACCCAGTACTTC.

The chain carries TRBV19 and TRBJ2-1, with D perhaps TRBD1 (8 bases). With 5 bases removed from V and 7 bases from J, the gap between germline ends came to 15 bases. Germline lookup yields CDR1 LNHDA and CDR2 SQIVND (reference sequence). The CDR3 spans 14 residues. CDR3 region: CASSADRGGNEQFF. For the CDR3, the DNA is TGTGCCAGTAGTGCAGACAGGGGAGGGAATGAGCAGTTCTTC.

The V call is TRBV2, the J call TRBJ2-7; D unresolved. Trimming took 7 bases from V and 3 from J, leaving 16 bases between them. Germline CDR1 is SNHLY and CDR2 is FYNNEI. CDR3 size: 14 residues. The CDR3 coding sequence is TGTGCCAGCAACTCTCGAACGGACGGCTACGAGCAGTACTTC. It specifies CASNSRTDGYEQYF.

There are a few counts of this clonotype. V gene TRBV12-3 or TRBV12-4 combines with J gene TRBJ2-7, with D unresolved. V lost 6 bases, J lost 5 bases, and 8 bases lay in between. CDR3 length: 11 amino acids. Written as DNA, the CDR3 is TGTGCCAGCAGCCGCTGGAACGAGCAGTACTTC. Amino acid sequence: CASSRWNEQYF.

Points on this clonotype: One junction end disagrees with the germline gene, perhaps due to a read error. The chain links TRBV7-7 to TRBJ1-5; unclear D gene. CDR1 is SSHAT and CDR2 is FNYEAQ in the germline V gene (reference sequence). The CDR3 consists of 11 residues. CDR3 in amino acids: CASSSGSVQHF. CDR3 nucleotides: TGTGCTAGCAGCTCGGGATCAGTCCAGCATTTT.

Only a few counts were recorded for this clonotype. The CDR3 protein is CASSFRGFGNQPQHF. Here the CDR3 DNA reads TGTGCCAGCAGTTTTCGAGGGTTCGGGAATCAGCCCCAGCATTTT. The V and J genes are TRBV12-3 or TRBV12-4 and TRBJ1-5, with no clear D. The CDR3 is 15 residues long. V dropped 3 bases and J dropped 4 bases, with 13 bases sitting between them.

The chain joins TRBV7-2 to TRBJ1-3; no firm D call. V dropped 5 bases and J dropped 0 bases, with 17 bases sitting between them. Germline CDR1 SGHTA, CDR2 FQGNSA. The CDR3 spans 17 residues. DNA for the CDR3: TGTGCCAGCAGCCCACAGTTACAGTCTAACTCTGGAAACACCATATATTTT. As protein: CASSPQLQSNSGNTIYF. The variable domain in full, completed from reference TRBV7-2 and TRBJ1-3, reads GAGVSQSPSNKVTEKGKDVELRCDPISGHTALYWYRQSLGQGLEFLIYFQGNSAPDKSGLPSDRFSAERTGGSVSTLTIQRTQQEDSAVYLCASSPQLQSNSGNTIYFGEGSWLTVV.

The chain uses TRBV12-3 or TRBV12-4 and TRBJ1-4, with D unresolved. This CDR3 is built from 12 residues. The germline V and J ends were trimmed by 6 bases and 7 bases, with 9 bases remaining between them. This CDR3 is CASRVDPEKLFF. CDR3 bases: TGTGCCAGCAGGGTGGACCCTGAAAAACTGTTTTTT.

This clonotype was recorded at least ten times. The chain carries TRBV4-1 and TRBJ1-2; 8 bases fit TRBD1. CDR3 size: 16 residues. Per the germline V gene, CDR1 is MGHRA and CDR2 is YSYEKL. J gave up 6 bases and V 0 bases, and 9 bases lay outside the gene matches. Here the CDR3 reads CASSQDGTGDSDGYTF. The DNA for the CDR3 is TGCGCCAGCAGCCAAGATGGGACAGGTGATTCGGATGGCTACACCTTC.

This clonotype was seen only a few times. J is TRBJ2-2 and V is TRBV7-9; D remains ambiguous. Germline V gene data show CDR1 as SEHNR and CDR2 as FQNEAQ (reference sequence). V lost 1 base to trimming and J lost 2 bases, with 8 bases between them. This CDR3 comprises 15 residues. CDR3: CASSLVARNTGELFF. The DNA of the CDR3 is TGTGCCAGCAGCTTAGTGGCACGTAACACCGGGGAGCTGTTTTTT. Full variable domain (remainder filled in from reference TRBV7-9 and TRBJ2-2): DTGVSQNPRHKITKRGQNVTFRCDPISEHNRLYWYRQTLGQGPEFLTYFQNEAQLEKSRLLSDRFSAERPKGSFSTLEIQRTEQGDSAMYLCASSLVARNTGELFFGEGSRLTVL.

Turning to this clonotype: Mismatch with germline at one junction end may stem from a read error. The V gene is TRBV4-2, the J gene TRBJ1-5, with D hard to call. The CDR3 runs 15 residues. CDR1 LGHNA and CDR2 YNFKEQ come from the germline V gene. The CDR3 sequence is CASIQGMMSNQPQHF. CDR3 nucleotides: TGTGCCAGCATCCAAGGTATGATGAGCAATCAGCCCCAGCATTTT.

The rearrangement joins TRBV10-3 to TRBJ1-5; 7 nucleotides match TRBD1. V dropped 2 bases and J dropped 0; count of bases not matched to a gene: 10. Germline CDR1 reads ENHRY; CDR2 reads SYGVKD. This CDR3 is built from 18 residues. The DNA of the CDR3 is TGTGCCATCAGTGAGGGGACAACAGGGGTTCTTAGCAATCAGCCCCAGCATTTT. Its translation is CAISEGTTGVLSNQPQHF.

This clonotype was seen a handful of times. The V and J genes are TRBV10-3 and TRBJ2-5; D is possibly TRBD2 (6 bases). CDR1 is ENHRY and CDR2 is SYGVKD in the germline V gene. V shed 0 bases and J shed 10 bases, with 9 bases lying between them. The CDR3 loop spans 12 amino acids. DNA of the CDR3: TGTGCCATCAGTGAGTCCGTAGCGGTCCAGTACTTC. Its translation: CAISESVAVQYF.

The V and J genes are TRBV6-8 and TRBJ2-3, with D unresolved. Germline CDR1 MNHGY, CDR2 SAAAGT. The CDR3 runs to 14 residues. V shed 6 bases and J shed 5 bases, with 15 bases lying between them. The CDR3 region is CASRLGGKGDTQYF. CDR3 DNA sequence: TGTGCCAGCAGGTTGGGCGGAAAGGGAGATACGCAGTATTTT.

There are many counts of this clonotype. The CDR3 here is CASSPRGGSVTDTQYF. The CDR3, as DNA: TGCGCCAGCAGCCCGCGGGGGGGAAGTGTTACAGATACGCAGTATTTT. The rearrangement uses TRBV4-1 and TRBJ2-3, with TRBD2 matching over 9 bases. Germline V lookup: CDR1 MGHRA, CDR2 YSYEKL. The CDR3 length is 16 residues. J gave up 3 bases and V 4 bases, and 8 bases lay outside the gene matches.

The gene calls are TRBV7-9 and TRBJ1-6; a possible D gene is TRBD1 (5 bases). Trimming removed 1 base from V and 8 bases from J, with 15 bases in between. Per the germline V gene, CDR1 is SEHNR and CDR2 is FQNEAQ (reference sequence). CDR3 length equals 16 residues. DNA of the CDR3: TGTGCCAGCAGCTTAGTAGGGGCGGCCCCGGATTCACCCCTCCACTTT. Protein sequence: CASSLVGAAPDSPLHF.

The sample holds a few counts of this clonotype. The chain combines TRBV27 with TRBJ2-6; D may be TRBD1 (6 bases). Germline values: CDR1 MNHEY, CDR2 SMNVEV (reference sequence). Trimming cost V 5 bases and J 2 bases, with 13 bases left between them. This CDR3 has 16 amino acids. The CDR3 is CASSPPAGAGANVLTF. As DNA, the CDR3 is TGTGCCAGCAGTCCCCCGGCAGGGGCTGGGGCCAACGTCCTGACTTTC.

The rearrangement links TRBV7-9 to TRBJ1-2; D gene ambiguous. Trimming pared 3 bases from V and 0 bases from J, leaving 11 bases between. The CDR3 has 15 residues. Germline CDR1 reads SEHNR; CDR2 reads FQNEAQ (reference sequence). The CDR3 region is CASSLVPLANYGYTF. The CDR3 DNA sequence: TGTGCCAGCAGCTTGGTCCCTTTAGCTAACTATGGCTACACCTTC.

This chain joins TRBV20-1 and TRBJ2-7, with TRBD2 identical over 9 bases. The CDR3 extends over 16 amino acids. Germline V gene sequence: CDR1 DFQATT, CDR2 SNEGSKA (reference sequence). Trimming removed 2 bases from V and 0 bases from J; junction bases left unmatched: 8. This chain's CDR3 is CSARPAGGRISYEQYF. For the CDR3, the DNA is TGCAGTGCTAGACCAGCGGGGGGACGAATCTCCTACGAGCAGTACTTC.

In DNA form, the CDR3 reads TGTGCCAGCAGCTTGGCGACAGGAATCTCCGGGGAGCTGTTTTTT. Translated, it gives CASSLATGISGELFF. V is TRBV5-4 and J is TRBJ2-2; TRBD1 might be the D (6 bases). This CDR3 is 15 amino acids long. CDR1 is SGHNT and CDR2 is YYREEE in the germline V gene (reference sequence). V was trimmed by 0 bases and J by 6 bases, leaving 12 bases between them.

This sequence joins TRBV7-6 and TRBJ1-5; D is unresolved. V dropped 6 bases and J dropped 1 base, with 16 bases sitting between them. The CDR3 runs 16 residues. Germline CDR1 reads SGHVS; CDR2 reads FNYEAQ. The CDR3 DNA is TGTGCCAGCAGTCCGACCTTGGGCAGCAGCAATCAGCCCCAGCATTTT. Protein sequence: CASSPTLGSSNQPQHF.

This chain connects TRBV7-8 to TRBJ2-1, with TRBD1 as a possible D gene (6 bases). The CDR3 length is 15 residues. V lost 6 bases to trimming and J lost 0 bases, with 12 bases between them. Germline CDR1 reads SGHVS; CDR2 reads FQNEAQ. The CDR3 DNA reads TGTGCCAGCAGGCTGACAGGTAGCTCCTACAATGAGCAGTTCTTC. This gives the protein CASRLTGSSYNEQFF.

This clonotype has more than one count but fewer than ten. This CDR3 is CASSLLGGSTDTQYF. The CDR3 coding sequence is TGTGCCAGCAGTCTTCTGGGGGGGAGCACAGATACGCAGTATTTT. The V and J genes are TRBV6-1 and TRBJ2-3; 7 bases line up with TRBD2. The V gene end was trimmed by 5 bases and the J gene end by 0 bases; junction bases not matched to a gene: 5. The CDR3 totals 15 residues. Germline CDR1 and CDR2: MNHNS and SASEGT.

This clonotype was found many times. CDR3 nucleotide sequence: TGTGCCAGCAGCTTGGGACAGAGATCGGGTGAGCAGTTCTTC. Amino acids: CASSLGQRSGEQFF. The chain uses TRBV7-3 and TRBJ2-1, with TRBD1 matching 7 bases. There are 14 residues in the CDR3. Germline loops: CDR1 SGHTA, CDR2 FQGTGA. V gave up 3 bases and J gave up 9 bases; unmatched junction bases: 8.

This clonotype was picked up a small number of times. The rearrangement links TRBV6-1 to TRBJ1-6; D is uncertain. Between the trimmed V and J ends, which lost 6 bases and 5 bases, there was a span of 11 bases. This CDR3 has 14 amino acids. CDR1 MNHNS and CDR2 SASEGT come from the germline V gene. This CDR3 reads CASRPARNNSPLHF. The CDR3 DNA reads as TGTGCCAGCAGGCCGGCCAGAAATAATTCACCCCTCCACTTT.

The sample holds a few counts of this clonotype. The CDR3 loop is CASSPWTSGRKDTQYF. The DNA for the CDR3 is TGTGCCAGCAGCCCCTGGACTAGCGGGAGGAAGGATACGCAGTATTTT. This rearrangement joins TRBV7-8 to TRBJ2-3; 14 bases are shared with TRBD2. The CDR3 extends over 16 amino acids. Trimming took 5 bases from V and 6 from J; bases not matched to a gene: 7. Germline lookup yields CDR1 SGHVS and CDR2 FQNEAQ.